This T cell receptor (beta chain) appears in the sequencing data of a study of patients and donors after allogeneic stem cell transplantation. In TCRdb, the RT-PCR reads were re-called with MiXCR into one record per CDR3 protein. The table shows under 200,000 distinct CDR3 sequences, with more than 20% occurring only once. CDR3 length: 14 amino acids. Unmatched junction bases numbered 8, after V lost 3 bases and J lost 4 bases. The germline V gene has CDR1 SQVTM and CDR2 ANQGSEA. This clonotype has more than one count but fewer than ten. This chain links TRBV29-1 with TRBJ1-1, with TRBD1 matching over 7 bases. The sample was blood, either unsorted or a sorted T cell fraction (not recorded which). The source of this sequence is a human donor who was either an allogeneic HSCT recipient or a stem cell or donor lymphocyte infusion donor (not recorded which). It is not recorded whose cells these are; they may come from a transplant donor. This CDR3 is CSVDGGGDLTEAFF. The CDR3 coding sequence is TGCAGCGTTGATGGAGGGGGCGATCTCACTGAAGCTTTCTTT.